These T cell receptor beta chains were read from a single sample in a study of cytomegalovirus exposure and HLA in healthy donors. Libraries were prepared by immunoSEQ multiplex PCR; TCRdb keeps only in-frame clonotypes and omits some of them. This table has around 150,000 clones, approximately 75% appearing once. The specimen sequenced was PBMCs. Every receptor here comes from a man in his fifties or sixties in good health and CMV-seropositive. CDR3s include the opening cysteine and the closing phenylalanine or tryptophan. The D gene is left open where the match is weak. The size of a clone is reported for some rows only, either as once, few or many, or as a class for expanded clones.

j_gene | len | abundance | v_gene | d_gene | CDR3nt | CDR3aa
TRBJ1-6 | 15 | NA | TRBV25-1 | NA | TGTGCCAGCAGTGAAGCGGCAGGGGAGCATTCACCCCTCCACTTT | CASSEAAGEHSPLHF
TRBJ2-7 | 13 | NA | TRBV7-9 | NA | TGTGCCAGCAGCTTAGCGGCGGGGGCCGAGCAGTACTTC | CASSLAAGAEQYF
TRBJ2-1 | 14 | NA | TRBV12-5 | NA | TGTGCTAGTGGCCCCCCTTCTCCTGGTAGTGAGCAGTTCTTC | CASGPPSPGSEQFF
TRBJ2-5 | 11 | NA | TRBV7-9 | NA | TGTGCCAGCAGCCCAGACAGGCGCCAGTACTTC | CASSPDRRQYF
TRBJ2-2 | 15 | NA | TRBV11-2 | TRBD1 | TGTGCCAGCAGCTTAGGACAGGGGACGGCCGGGGAGCTGTTTTTT | CASSLGQGTAGELFF
TRBJ1-3 | 16 | once | TRBV15 | TRBD1 | TGTGCCACCAGCAGAGATCGGACAGGGTATGGAAACACCATATATTTT | CATSRDRTGYGNTIYF
TRBJ2-7 | 15 | NA | TRBV6-1 | TRBD1 | TGTGCCAGCAGACCACCGGGACAGGGCTCTTACGAGCAGTACTTC | CASRPPGQGSYEQYF
TRBJ2-7 | 14 | NA | TRBV18 | NA | TGTGCCAGCTCACCGACAGCATCTGGGAGGGAGCAGTACTTC | CASSPTASGREQYF
TRBJ1-2 | 13 | few | TRBV19 | NA | TGTGCCAGTAGTGGAGATCCCTCCTATGGCTACACCTTC | CASSGDPSYGYTF